This T cell receptor (beta chain) appears in the sequencing data of a study of T-cell reconstitution after alpha-beta-depleted transplantation in children. V shed 7 bases, J shed 5 bases, and the junction held 8 bases outside the gene matches. The CDR3 contains 14 residues. Germline V lookup: CDR1 SQVTM, CDR2 ANQGSEA. In this sample, this clonotype turned up many times. Preparation of the TCRbeta library used unique molecular identifiers. A single record per CDR3 protein comes from TCRdb applying MiXCR to the PCR reads. The sample shows about 410,000 distinct CDR3 sequences, just over 20% of them seen only once.

The clonotype comes from a human donor who donated a stem cell graft to a child with acute myeloid leukemia. V is TRBV29-1 and J is TRBJ2-2; TRBD2 agrees at 9 bases. The sequenced sample was PBMCs from the stem cell graft donor, obtained from the stem cell graft. CDR3 coding DNA: TGCAGCGCAACGCCGGGACTAGCAACCGGGGAGCTGTTTTTT. This translates into CSATPGLATGELFF.